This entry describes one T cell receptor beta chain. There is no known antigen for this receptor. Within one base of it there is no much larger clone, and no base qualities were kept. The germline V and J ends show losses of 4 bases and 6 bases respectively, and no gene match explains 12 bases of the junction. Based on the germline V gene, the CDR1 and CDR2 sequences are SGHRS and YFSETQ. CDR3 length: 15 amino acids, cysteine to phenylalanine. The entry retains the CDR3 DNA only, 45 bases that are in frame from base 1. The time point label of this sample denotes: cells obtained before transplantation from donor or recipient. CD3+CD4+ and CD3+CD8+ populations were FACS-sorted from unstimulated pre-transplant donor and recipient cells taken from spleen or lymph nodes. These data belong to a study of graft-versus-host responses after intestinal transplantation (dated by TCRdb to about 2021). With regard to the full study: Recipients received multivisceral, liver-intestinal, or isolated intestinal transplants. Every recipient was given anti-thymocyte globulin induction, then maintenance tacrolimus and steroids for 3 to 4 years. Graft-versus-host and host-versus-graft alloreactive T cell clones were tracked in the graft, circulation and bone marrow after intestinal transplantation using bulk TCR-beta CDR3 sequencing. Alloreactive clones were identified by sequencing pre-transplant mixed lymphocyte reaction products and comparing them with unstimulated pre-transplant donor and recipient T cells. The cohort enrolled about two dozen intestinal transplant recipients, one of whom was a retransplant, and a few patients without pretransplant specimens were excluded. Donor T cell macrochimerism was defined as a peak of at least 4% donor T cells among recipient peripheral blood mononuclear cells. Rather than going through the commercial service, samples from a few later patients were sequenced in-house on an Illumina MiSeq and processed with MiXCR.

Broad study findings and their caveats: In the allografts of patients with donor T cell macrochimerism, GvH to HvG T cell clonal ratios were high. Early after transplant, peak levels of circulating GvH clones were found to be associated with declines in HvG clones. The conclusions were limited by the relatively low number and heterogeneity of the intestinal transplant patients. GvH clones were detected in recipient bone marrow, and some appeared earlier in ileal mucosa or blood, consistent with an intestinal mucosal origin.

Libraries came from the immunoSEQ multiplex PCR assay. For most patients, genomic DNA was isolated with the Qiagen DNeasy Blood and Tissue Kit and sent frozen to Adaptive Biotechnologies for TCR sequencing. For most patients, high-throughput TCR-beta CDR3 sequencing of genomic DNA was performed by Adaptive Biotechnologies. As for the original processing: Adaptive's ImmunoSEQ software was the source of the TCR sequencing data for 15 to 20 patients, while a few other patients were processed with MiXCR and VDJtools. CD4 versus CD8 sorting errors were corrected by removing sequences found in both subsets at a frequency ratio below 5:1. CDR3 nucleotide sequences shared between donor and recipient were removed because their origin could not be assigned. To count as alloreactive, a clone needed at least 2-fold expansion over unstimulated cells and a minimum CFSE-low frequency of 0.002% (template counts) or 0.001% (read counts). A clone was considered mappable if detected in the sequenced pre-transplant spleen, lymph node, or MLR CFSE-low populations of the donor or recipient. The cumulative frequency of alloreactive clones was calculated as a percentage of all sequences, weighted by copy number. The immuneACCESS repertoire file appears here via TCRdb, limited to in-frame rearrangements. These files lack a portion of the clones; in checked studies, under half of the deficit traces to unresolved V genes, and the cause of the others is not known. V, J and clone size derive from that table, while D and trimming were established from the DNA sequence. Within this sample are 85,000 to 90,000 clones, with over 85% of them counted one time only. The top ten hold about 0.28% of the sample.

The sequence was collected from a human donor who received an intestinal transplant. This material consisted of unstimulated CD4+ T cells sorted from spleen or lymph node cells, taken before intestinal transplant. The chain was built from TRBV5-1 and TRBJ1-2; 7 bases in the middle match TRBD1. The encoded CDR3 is CASSLALGGADGYTF. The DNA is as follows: TGCGCCAGCAGCCTTGCTTTAGGGGGCGCGGATGGCTACACCTTC.